This T cell receptor beta chain was documented in a study of technical replicates of blood from a few donors. The V gene lost 10 bases and the J gene lost 8 bases, with 18 bases spanning the gap. Germline assignment: CDR1 MNHNS and CDR2 SASEGT. The CDR3 is 13 amino acids. Profiling relied on immunoSEQ multiplex PCR, and the TCRdb table lists in-frame clones only, not all of them. Found here are more than 70,000 clones, 95% to 97% of them singletons; the top ten hold about 0.2%. What was sequenced was T cells isolated from PBMCs. The sequence was collected from a human donor in good health. The genes are TRBV6-1 and TRBJ2-1; tentative D call: TRBD2 (6 bases). The CDR3 bases are TGTGCCACAAGACTAGATGCTAGGGATGAGCAGTTCTTC. It translates to CATRLDARDEQFF.